A single sample gave rise to the 29 T cell receptor beta chains below, sequenced in a study of cytomegalovirus exposure and HLA in healthy donors. Researchers ran the PCR with 60 Vbeta and 13 Jbeta primers. Sequencing used immunoSEQ multiplex PCR; TCRdb keeps in-frame clones, though not all of them. The data hold approximately 100,000 clones, with 81% observed a single time. The sequencing input was PBMCs. These receptors were collected from a woman in her twenties or thirties in good health and CMV-seronegative.

This clone appeared a single time. The chain is built from TRBV9 and TRBJ2-5, with 7 bases aligning to TRBD2. Germline V gives CDR1 SGDLS, CDR2 YYNGEE. CDR3 length: 13 amino acids. The V and J ends lost 4 bases and 11 bases, in that order; junction bases with no gene match: 11. The CDR3: CASSPSRQGGQYF. The CDR3 DNA reads TGTGCCAGCAGCCCCTCACGGCAGGGAGGGCAGTACTTC. The whole variable domain, filled in from reference TRBV9 and TRBJ2-5, reads DSGVTQTPKHLITATGQRVTLRCSPRSGDLSVYWYQQSLDQGLQFLIQYYNGEERAKGNILERFSAQQFPDLHSELNLSSLELGDSALYFCASSPSRQGGQYFGPGTRLLVL.

This chain connects TRBV5-6 to TRBJ2-7, with D possibly being TRBD1 (5 bases). This CDR3 contains 17 residues. Germline V gives CDR1 SGHDT, CDR2 YYEEEE. V lost 4 bases, J lost 1 base, and 21 bases lay in between. The CDR3 DNA follows: TGTGCCAGCAGCCCTTGGACCCCCGCAGGGTTGTCCTACGAGCAGTACTTC. Protein product: CASSPWTPAGLSYEQYF.

The chain couples TRBV4-2 to TRBJ2-3; 12 bases line up with TRBD2. The CDR3 contains 18 residues. V gave up 0 bases and J gave up 5 bases; unmatched junction bases: 9. Germline-derived CDR1 and CDR2 are LGHNA and YNFKEQ. The CDR3 DNA reads TGTGCCAGCAGCCAAGAGTCGGGACTAGCGGGCCTCGGAGATACGCAGTATTTT. Translated, it gives CASSQESGLAGLGDTQYF.

The J gene is TRBJ2-7, the V gene TRBV6-5; perhaps TRBD1 as D (5 bases). The V end lost 3 bases, the J end lost 0 bases, and 6 bases lay between the germline ends. Germline V lookup: CDR1 MNHEY, CDR2 SVGAGI. The CDR3 extends over 13 amino acids. The CDR3 protein is CASSYGASYEQYF. DNA of the CDR3: TGTGCCAGCAGTTATGGGGCCTCCTACGAGCAGTACTTC.

This chain links TRBV7-9 with TRBJ2-3; TRBD2 matches 11 bases. CDR3 length: 16 amino acids. Germline values: CDR1 SEHNR, CDR2 FQNEAQ (reference sequence). Trimming cost V 4 bases and J 9 bases; bases outside gene matches: 12. Here the CDR3 reads CASSSTSGSSPVTQYF. The DNA of the CDR3 is TGTGCCAGCAGCTCCACTAGCGGGAGTTCCCCAGTAACGCAGTATTTT.

The V and J genes are TRBV6-4 and TRBJ1-2; no reliable D call. The germline CDR1 and CDR2 sequences are MRHNA and SNTAGT. The V end lost 8 bases, the J end lost 3 bases, and 16 bases lay between the germline ends. CDR3 length equals 14 residues. The CDR3 coding sequence is TGTGCCAGCTCCCGCTCGGGTCAAGACTATGGCTACACCTTC. It codes for CASSRSGQDYGYTF.

The CDR3 sequence is CASSLWLGEQYF. CDR3 DNA: TGTGCCAGCAGCTTGTGGCTAGGCGAGCAGTACTTC. The genes are TRBV5-5 and TRBJ2-7, with D unclear. The germline CDR1 and CDR2 sequences are SGHKS and YYEKEE (reference sequence). This CDR3 spans 12 amino acids. V lost 1 base and J lost 6, with 8 bases in between.

The chain carries TRBV2 and TRBJ1-1; the D is unclear. The V and J ends lost 8 bases and 8 bases respectively, with 12 bases between them. The CDR3 has 11 residues. Looked up from germline, CDR1 is SNHLY and CDR2 is FYNNEI. CDR3 DNA: TGTGCCAGCGGAGACGGAGGAGAAGCTTTCTTT. It yields the protein CASGDGGEAFF.

The chain couples TRBV6-1 to TRBJ2-3; 7 bases are a match to TRBD2. CDR1 and CDR2 from the germline V gene are MNHNS and SASEGT. The CDR3 is 14 amino acids. After removal of 4 bases from V and 2 bases from J, the junction contained 3 bases not matched to a gene. The CDR3 loop reads CASSAGLDTDTQYF. The CDR3 region has the DNA TGTGCCAGCAGTGCCGGACTAGACACAGATACGCAGTATTTT.

J is TRBJ1-4 and V is TRBV19, with TRBD1 matching 7 bases. Germline V CDR1 and CDR2: LNHDA, SQIVND (reference sequence). The junction had 2 bases not matched to a gene; V was cut back by 4 bases and J by 3 bases. The length of the CDR3 is 14 residues. The CDR3 sequence is CASSRTGPNEKLFF. CDR3 nucleotide sequence: TGTGCCAGTAGTAGGACAGGCCCTAATGAAAAACTGTTTTTT.

This clone appeared once. V usage is TRBV2 and J usage is TRBJ2-7, with unresolved D. Germline V gives CDR1 SNHLY, CDR2 FYNNEI. The CDR3 runs to 14 residues. V was trimmed by 3 bases and J by 6 bases, leaving 15 bases between them. CDR3 sequence reads: CASSDSVDSGEQYF. The CDR3 DNA sequence: TGTGCCAGCAGTGATTCAGTAGACTCCGGCGAGCAGTACTTC.

V gene TRBV14 combines with J gene TRBJ2-5; 8 bases are a match to TRBD2. CDR3 length: 15 residues. The V gene end was trimmed by 4 bases and the J gene end by 5 bases; junction bases not matched to a gene: 9. The germline gives CDR1 SGHDN, CDR2 FVKESK. CDR3 coding DNA: TGTGCCAGCAGCCCCCTCAGCGGGAGTCGGGAGACCCAGTACTTC. Its translation is CASSPLSGSRETQYF.

This chain joins TRBV30 and TRBJ2-1; TRBD2 aligns across 7 bases. V was clipped by 1 base and J by 3 bases; unmatched bases: 3. The germline gives CDR1 GTSNPN, CDR2 SVGIG (reference sequence). There are 14 residues in the CDR3. CDR3 bases: TGTGCCTGGAGTGGGGGAGGGTTCTACAATGAGCAGTTCTTC. Translating it yields CAWSGGGFYNEQFF.

The chain links TRBV6-4 to TRBJ1-5; the match to TRBD1 covers 7 bases. Germline-derived CDR1 and CDR2 are MRHNA and SNTAGT. V lost 6 bases to trimming and J lost 1 base; unmatched junction nucleotides: 6. This CDR3 has 15 residues. CDR3: CASREQGTSNQPQHF. The CDR3 DNA reads as TGTGCCAGCAGAGAACAGGGGACGAGCAATCAGCCCCAGCATTTT.

This clone was seen only a few times. The chain combines TRBV10-1 with TRBJ2-1, with a tentative D call TRBD2 (6 bases). V was clipped by 2 bases and J by 8 bases, with 13 bases between them. The germline gives CDR1 WNHNN, CDR2 SYGVQD (reference sequence). The CDR3 is 14 residues long. The CDR3 coding sequence is TGCGCCAGCAGTGAGGCTAGCGTTGGCCATGAGCAGTTCTTC. It encodes CASSEASVGHEQFF.

The rearrangement joins TRBV9 to TRBJ2-7; 7 nucleotides line up with TRBD2. J was trimmed by 0 bases and V by 4 bases; bases with no gene match: 7. The CDR3 length is 15 residues. The germline V gene has CDR1 SGDLS and CDR2 YYNGEE. CDR3 sequence: CASSREAGSSYEQYF. For the CDR3, the DNA is TGTGCCAGCAGCCGTGAAGCGGGGTCCTCCTACGAGCAGTACTTC.

In its sample, this clone was seen once. This sequence joins TRBV5-5 and TRBJ2-7, with D uncertain. V lost 1 base to trimming and J lost 2 bases, with 10 bases between them. Germline V lookup: CDR1 SGHKS, CDR2 YYEKEE (reference sequence). The CDR3 contains 14 residues. The CDR3 region is CASSLTGTTYEQYF. CDR3 nucleotides: TGTGCCAGCAGCTTGACCGGCACTACCTACGAGCAGTACTTC. The full variable domain, with the rest looked up from reference TRBV5-5 and TRBJ2-7, is DAGVTQSPTHLIKTRGQQVTLRCSPISGHKSVSWYQQVLGQGPQFIFQYYEKEERGRGNFPDRFSARQFPNYSSELNVNALLLGDSALYLCASSLTGTTYEQYFGPGTRLTVT.

V is TRBV4-2 and J is TRBJ2-1; the D gene is possibly TRBD2 (6 bases). The CDR3 is 17 residues long. The germline V and J ends were trimmed by 0 bases and 7 bases, with 19 bases remaining between them. Germline V gene lookup returns CDR1 LGHNA and CDR2 YNFKEQ. The CDR3 coding sequence is TGTGCCAGCAGCCAAGAAGGTGCGGGGTTGACCCTTAATGAGCAGTTCTTC. This encodes CASSQEGAGLTLNEQFF.

The chain combines TRBV15 with TRBJ2-7, with D uncertain. The V gene's germline CDR1 is LNHNV and CDR2 YYDKDF (reference sequence). CDR3 length: 14 amino acids. V was cut by 1 base and J by 4 bases, with 11 bases left in between. The CDR3 bases are TGTGCCACCAGCAGAGCCCCAGTGGTGTACGAGCAGTACTTC. Translated, it gives CATSRAPVVYEQYF.

This clone was detected a few times. V is TRBV28 and J is TRBJ2-4; 10 nucleotides agree with TRBD1. The CDR3 covers 18 residues. Germline loops: CDR1 MDHEN, CDR2 SYDVKM. Unmatched junction bases numbered 6, after V lost 1 base and J lost 0 bases. The CDR3, as DNA: TGTGCCAGCAGTTTATCGGGACAGGGGATAGTAGCCAAAAACATTCAGTACTTC. Its translation: CASSLSGQGIVAKNIQYF. Complete variable domain (other parts from reference TRBV28 and TRBJ2-4): DVKVTQSSRYLVKRTGEKVFLECVQDMDHENMFWYRQDPGLGLRLIYFSYDVKMKEKGDIPEGYSVSREKKERFSLILESASTNQTSMYLCASSLSGQGIVAKNIQYFGAGTRLSVL.

In this sample, this clone turned up a few times. This chain uses TRBV7-2 with TRBJ2-2, with D tentatively TRBD2 (6 bases). Germline V gene data show CDR1 as SGHTA and CDR2 as FQGNSA. The CDR3 is 17 residues long. Trimming removed 4 bases from V and 4 bases from J, with 19 bases in between. CDR3 in amino acids: CASSSRYGSGLTGELFF. Here the CDR3 DNA reads TGTGCCAGCAGCTCCCGTTATGGAAGCGGGCTCACCGGGGAGCTGTTTTTT.

The chain employs TRBV29-1 and TRBJ2-7; tentatively, D is TRBD1 (6 bases). The CDR3 length is 12 residues. The V end lost 7 bases, the J end lost 6 bases, and 16 bases lay between the germline ends. CDR1 SQVTM and CDR2 ANQGSEA come from the germline V gene. This CDR3 is CSASGDMGEQYF. The CDR3 bases are TGCAGCGCCTCTGGGGACATGGGCGAGCAGTACTTC.

The V call is TRBV29-1, the J call TRBJ2-3; D ambiguous. The CDR3 consists of 11 residues. Trimming pared 3 bases from V and 8 bases from J, leaving 9 bases between. Germline CDR1 is SQVTM and CDR2 is ANQGSEA. CDR3 DNA: TGCAGCGTTGAGCGTGGCGGTACGCAGTATTTT. Its protein is CSVERGGTQYF.

This chain uses TRBV5-6 with TRBJ1-6; 9 bases fit TRBD1. J lost 9 bases, V lost 5 bases, and 6 bases had no gene match. The V gene's germline CDR1 is SGHDT and CDR2 YYEEEE. There are 14 residues in the CDR3. The CDR3 nucleotides read TGTGCCAGCAGGTCCGGGACAGGGAGTTCACCCCTCCACTTT. Translation: CASRSGTGSSPLHF.

This chain uses TRBV27 with TRBJ2-7; 7 positions match TRBD1. With V trimmed by 3 bases and J by 4 bases, 12 bases remained unmatched. CDR3 length: 16 residues. Germline-derived CDR1 and CDR2 are MNHEY and SMNVEV (reference sequence). Here the CDR3 reads CASSLYPGTADYEQYF. The CDR3 DNA sequence: TGTGCCAGCAGTTTGTATCCCGGGACAGCTGATTACGAGCAGTACTTC.

The chain joins TRBV6-6 to TRBJ1-4; a weak D match, TRBD1 (5 bases). The V end lost 8 bases, the J end lost 8 bases, and 15 bases lay between the germline ends. CDR1 is MNHNY, CDR2 SVGAGI, per germline (reference sequence). There are 13 residues in the CDR3. The CDR3 is CASVGHGGEKLFF. CDR3 nucleotides: TGTGCCAGCGTCGGTCACGGGGGGGAAAAACTGTTTTTT.

The rearrangement uses TRBV27 and TRBJ1-5; TRBD1 matches 7 bases. The length of the CDR3 is 14 residues. The J segment lost 0 bases and the V segment lost 9 bases, leaving 5 bases of the junction unmatched. Germline CDR1 reads MNHEY; CDR2 reads SMNVEV (reference sequence). The DNA for the CDR3 is TGTGCCAGTCGACAGGGTTATAGCAATCAGCCCCAGCATTTT. It specifies CASRQGYSNQPQHF.

In the case of this clone: This sample includes further DNA sequences coding for the same CDR3. The chain recombines TRBV28 with TRBJ1-2; 8 bases line up with TRBD1. Germline V lookup: CDR1 MDHEN, CDR2 SYDVKM. The CDR3 is 13 amino acids. J gave up 3 bases and V 10 bases, and 7 bases lay outside the gene matches. The CDR3 DNA reads TGTGCCACCCTGGACAGGGCGGACTATGGCTACACCTTC. Translated, it gives CATLDRADYGYTF.

The chain has TRBV28 and TRBJ2-1; 7 nucleotides match TRBD2. V dropped 5 bases and J dropped 12; count of bases not matched to a gene: 4. The germline V gene encodes CDR1 MDHEN and CDR2 SYDVKM. The length of the CDR3 is 11 residues. CDR3 sequence reads: CASSTSDRQFF. The CDR3 nucleotides read TGTGCCAGCAGTACTAGCGATAGGCAGTTCTTC. The complete variable domain, with remaining parts taken from reference TRBV28 and TRBJ2-1, reads DVKVTQSSRYLVKRTGEKVFLECVQDMDHENMFWYRQDPGLGLRLIYFSYDVKMKEKGDIPEGYSVSREKKERFSLILESASTNQTSMYLCASSTSDRQFFGPGTRLTVL.